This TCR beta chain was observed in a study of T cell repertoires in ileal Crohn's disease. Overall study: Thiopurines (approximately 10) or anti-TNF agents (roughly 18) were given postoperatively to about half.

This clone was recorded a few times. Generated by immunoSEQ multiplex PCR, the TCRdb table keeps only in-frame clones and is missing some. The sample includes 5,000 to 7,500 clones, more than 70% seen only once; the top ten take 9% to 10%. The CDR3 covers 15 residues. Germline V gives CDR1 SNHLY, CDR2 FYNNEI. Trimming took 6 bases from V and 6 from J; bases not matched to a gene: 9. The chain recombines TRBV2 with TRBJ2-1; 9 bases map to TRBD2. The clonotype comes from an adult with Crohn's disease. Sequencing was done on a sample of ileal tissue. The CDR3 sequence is CASRKTSGGGNEQFF. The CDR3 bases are TGTGCCAGCAGGAAGACTAGCGGCGGGGGCAATGAGCAGTTCTTC. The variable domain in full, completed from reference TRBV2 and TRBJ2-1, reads EPEVTQTPSHQVTQMGQEVILRCVPISNHLYFYWYRQILGQKVEFLVSFYNNEISEKSEIFDDQFSVERPDGSNFTLKIRSTKLEDSAMYFCASRKTSGGGNEQFFGPGTRLTVL.